This TCR beta chain derives from a study of regulatory T cells in long-lasting Graves disease. Noted time point: newly diagnosed GD, antithyroid drugs for less than 3 months. Extracted PBMC RNA gave rise to the TCR library. This clonotype was counted many times. iRepertoire HTBI primers and Arm-PCR of CDR3 regions built TCR beta libraries. Via MiXCR, TCRdb re-called the multiplex PCR reads, giving one row per CDR3 protein. The sample includes 600,000 to 650,000 distinct CDR3 sequences, 16% seen only once; the top ten take 15% to 20%. The sample was also linked to a second study, of T cells in Graves' hyperthyroidism and ophthalmopathy.

Sequences were derived from peripheral blood mononuclear cells (PBMCs), sampled at new diagnosis, from a patient treated with antithyroid drugs. The source of this sequence is a woman aged 25 to 39 with Graves disease.

In nucleotides, the CDR3 is TGTGCCAGCAGTTTGGAGACGGCCAGACAGGAGACCCAGTACTTC. This encodes CASSLETARQETQYF. V is TRBV6-2 or TRBV6-3 and J is TRBJ2-5; the D gene is possibly TRBD1 (5 bases). This CDR3 comprises 15 residues. The germline gives CDR1 MNHEY, CDR2 SVGEGT. Trimming stripped 4 bases from V and 5 bases from J, with 17 bases between.